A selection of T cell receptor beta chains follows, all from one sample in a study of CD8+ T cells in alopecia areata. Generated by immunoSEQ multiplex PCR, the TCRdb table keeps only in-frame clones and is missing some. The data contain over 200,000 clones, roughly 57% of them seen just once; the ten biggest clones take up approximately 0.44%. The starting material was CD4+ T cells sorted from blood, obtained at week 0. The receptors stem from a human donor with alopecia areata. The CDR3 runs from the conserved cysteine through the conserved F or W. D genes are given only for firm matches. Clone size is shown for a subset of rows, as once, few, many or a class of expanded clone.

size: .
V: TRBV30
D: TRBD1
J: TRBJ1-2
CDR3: CAWSAPDRGTRGYTF
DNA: TGTGCCTGGAGTGCCCCGGACAGGGGAACTCGGGGCTACACCTTC

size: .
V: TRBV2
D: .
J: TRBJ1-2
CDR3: CASRGGASYGYTF
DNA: TGTGCCAGCAGGGGCGGGGCCTCCTATGGCTACACCTTC

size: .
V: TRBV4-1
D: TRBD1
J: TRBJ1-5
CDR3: CASSQGGQASNQPQHF
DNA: TGCGCCAGCAGCCAAGGCGGACAGGCCTCCAATCAGCCCCAGCATTTT

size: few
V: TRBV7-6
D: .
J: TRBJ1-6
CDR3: CASSSRANSPLHF
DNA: TGTGCCAGCAGCTCCCGGGCCAATTCACCCCTCCACTTT

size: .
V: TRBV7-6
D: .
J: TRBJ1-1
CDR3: CASSLKRDTEAFF
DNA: TGTGCCAGCAGCCTCAAACGGGACACTGAAGCTTTCTTT

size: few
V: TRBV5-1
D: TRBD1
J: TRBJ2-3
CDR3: CASSFGQVTDTQYF
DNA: TGCGCCAGCAGCTTCGGACAGGTCACAGATACGCAGTATTTT

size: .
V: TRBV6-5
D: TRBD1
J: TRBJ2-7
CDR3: CASSYDRGLKNEQYF
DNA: TGTGCCAGCAGTTACGACAGGGGGCTTAAGAACGAGCAGTACTTC

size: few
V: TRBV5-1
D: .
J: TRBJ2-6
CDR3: CASSLDPSGTGANVLTF
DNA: TGCGCCAGCAGCTTGGATCCTTCAGGGACTGGGGCCAACGTCCTGACTTTC

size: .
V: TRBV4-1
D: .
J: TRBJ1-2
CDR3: CASSQEPAAFYGYTF
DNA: TGCGCCAGCAGCCAAGAACCTGCGGCGTTCTATGGCTACACCTTC

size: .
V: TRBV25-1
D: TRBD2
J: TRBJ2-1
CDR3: CASSEFPGTSGSGNEQFF
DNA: TGTGCCAGCAGTGAATTTCCCGGGACTAGCGGGAGTGGCAATGAGCAGTTCTTC

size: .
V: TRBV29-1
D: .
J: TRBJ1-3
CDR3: CSAVRDSGNTIYF
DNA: TGCAGCGCGGTACGGGATTCTGGAAACACCATATATTTT

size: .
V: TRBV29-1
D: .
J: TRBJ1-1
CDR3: CSGGIRVNTEAFF
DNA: TGCAGCGGGGGAATCAGGGTGAACACTGAAGCTTTCTTT

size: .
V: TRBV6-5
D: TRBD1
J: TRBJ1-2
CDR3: CASSTGQGIYGYTF
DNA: TGTGCCAGCAGTACGGGACAGGGCATCTATGGCTACACCTTC

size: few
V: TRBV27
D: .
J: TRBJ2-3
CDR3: CASSLSPAGYTDTQYF
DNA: TGTGCCAGCAGTTTATCCCCTGCGGGCTACACAGATACGCAGTATTTT

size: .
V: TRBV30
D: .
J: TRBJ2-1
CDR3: CAWSVGLAFNEQFF
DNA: TGTGCCTGGAGTGTAGGTCTAGCCTTCAATGAGCAGTTCTTC

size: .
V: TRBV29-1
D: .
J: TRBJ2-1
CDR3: CSVDRSSSYNEQFF
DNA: TGCAGCGTTGATCGGAGTAGCTCCTACAATGAGCAGTTCTTC

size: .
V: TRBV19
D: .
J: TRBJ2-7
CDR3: CASSGSTYEQYF
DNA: TGTGCCAGTAGCGGGAGTACCTACGAGCAGTACTTC

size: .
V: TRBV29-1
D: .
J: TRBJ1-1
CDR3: CSVGQTGNTEAFF
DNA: TGCAGCGTAGGCCAAACAGGGAACACTGAAGCTTTCTTT